This T cell receptor (beta chain) was observed in a study of regulatory T cells in long-lasting Graves disease. The study's findings and limits: Accuracy might have suffered from few samples.

Time point given: newly diagnosed GD, antithyroid drugs for less than 3 months. PBMC RNA was the source of the TCR library. The V end was cut by 4 bases, the J end by 3 bases, with 16 bases between. Germline V gene sequence: CDR1 SGDLS, CDR2 YYNGEE. The length of the CDR3 is 16 residues. This clonotype was found a few times. Its specificity is unknown. iRepertoire HTBI primers and Arm-PCR of CDR3 regions built TCR beta libraries. In the authors' workflow: Gene usage covered 55 to 70 TRBV and 14 TRBJ segments. Each CDR3 protein gets one entry after TCRdb re-called the multiplex PCR reads with MiXCR. TCRdb's processing, not the authors', yielded these V and J calls. The sample includes over 500,000 distinct CDR3 sequences, about 15% of them seen just once. This same sample was also part of a study on T cells in Graves' hyperthyroidism and ophthalmopathy. Per that study: The study used the HTBI primer set for a first-round RT-PCR of the TCR CDR3.

The source is a woman under 40 with Graves disease. This chain joins TRBV9 and TRBJ2-2, with a tentative D call TRBD2 (6 bases). This sample comprised peripheral blood mononuclear cells (PBMCs), obtained at new diagnosis, from a patient treated with antithyroid drugs. As DNA, the CDR3 is TGTGCCAGCAGCACCCCTACCTGGAGGGACACCGGGGAGCTGTTTTTT. Amino acid sequence: CASSTPTWRDTGELFF.